What follows is one T cell receptor beta chain and its context. The antigen is unknown. These data come from a study of cytomegalovirus exposure and HLA in healthy donors. Whole-study context: A preliminary data release comprised 80 million to 95 million unique TCRs obtained from HLA-typed donors.

V gave up 1 base and J gave up 5 bases, with 14 bases separating them. The V gene's germline CDR1 is LNHDA and CDR2 SQIVND (reference sequence). This CDR3 is 15 amino acids long. The PCR employed 60 Vbeta primers together with 13 Jbeta primers. TCRdb's table, derived via immunoSEQ multiplex PCR, lists solely in-frame clones and lacks some. This sample carries some 60,000 clones, with around 4% going to the ten biggest clones. Points from the study as a whole: HLA alleles showed associations with roughly 17,000 TCR beta sequences in a later analysis, at a 0.05 false discovery rate. As a later analysis revealed, most CMV-associated TCR beta chains appeared HLA-restricted.

This chain links TRBV19 with TRBJ2-5; the D gene is possibly TRBD2 (6 bases). The specimen was PBMCs. This sequence was found in a male donor in good health and CMV-seronegative. CDR3 region: CASSIVWGELETQYF. CDR3 nucleotide sequence: TGTGCCAGTAGTATAGTATGGGGGGAACTGGAGACCCAGTACTTC.